The 22 T cell receptor beta chains given below trace back to one sample, sequenced in a study of CD8+CD57+ T cells in acquired aplastic anemia. Genomic DNA served as template for TCR beta VDJ and CDR3 profiling. Via MiXCR, TCRdb re-called the reads, giving one row per CDR3 protein. The sample lists about 270,000 distinct CDR3 sequences, around 60% seen once, with approximately 8% in the top ten. The sample consisted of sorted CD4+, CD8+, or CD8+CD57+ T cells (not recorded which) from PBMCs. These receptors were taken from a human donor with severe aplastic anemia or a healthy control (not recorded which).

V usage is TRBV12-5 and J usage is TRBJ1-2, with TRBD1 identical over 10 bases. Germline V gives CDR1 LGHNT, CDR2 FRNRAP. The CDR3 has 13 amino acids. V shed 6 bases and J 4 bases; nucleotides not matched to a gene: 2. In DNA form, the CDR3 reads TGTGCTAGTGGCCGGGACAGGGGCTATGGCTACACCTTC. This encodes CASGRDRGYGYTF.

The V and J genes are TRBV20-1 and TRBJ2-2; maybe TRBD2 (5 bases). This CDR3 region has 13 residues. The germline gives CDR1 DFQATT, CDR2 SNEGSKA (reference sequence). CDR3 amino acids: CSTRELNTGELFF. DNA of the CDR3: TGCAGCACCCGGGAACTCAACACCGGGGAGCTGTTTTTT.

The CDR3, as DNA: TGCAGTGTCATAGCGGGGTCCTCCTACGAGCAGTACTTC. It encodes CSVIAGSSYEQYF. The rearrangement joins TRBV20-1 to TRBJ2-7; 8 bases fit TRBD2. Germline CDR1 is DFQATT and CDR2 is SNEGSKA (reference sequence). This CDR3 comprises 13 residues. The V segment lost 7 bases and the J segment 0 bases; nucleotides outside the gene matches: 5.

The chain recombines TRBV7-9 with TRBJ2-7; D is ambiguous. Germline CDR1 and CDR2: SEHNR and FQNEAQ (reference sequence). V lost 3 bases, J lost 1 base, and 16 bases lay in between. The CDR3 is made up of 16 amino acids. CDR3 coding DNA: TGTGCCAGCAGCTTTTCGTGGTCAGCATTATCCTACGAGCAGTACTTC. This codes for CASSFSWSALSYEQYF.

The rearrangement joins TRBV20-1 to TRBJ2-5; 10 bases align to TRBD2. CDR1 and CDR2 (germline): DFQATT, SNEGSKA (reference sequence). Unmatched junction bases numbered 6, after V lost 3 bases and J lost 2 bases. The CDR3 loop spans 15 amino acids. This CDR3 reads CSASRTSGLQETQYF. Written as DNA, the CDR3 is TGCAGTGCTAGCCGGACTAGCGGACTTCAAGAGACCCAGTACTTC.

This chain connects TRBV9 to TRBJ2-3; D gene ambiguous. Germline loops: CDR1 SGDLS, CDR2 YYNGEE. The ends were cut back, 7 bases at V and 1 base at J, with 4 bases in the middle. CDR3 size: 11 residues. The CDR3, as DNA: TGTGCCAGCGGGGGCACAGATACGCAGTATTTT. This gives the protein CASGGTDTQYF.

This clonotype was counted many times. V and J are TRBV30 and TRBJ1-3, with D uncertain. V was pared by 7 bases and J by 0 bases, with 7 bases between. This CDR3 is built from 12 residues. Germline V lookup: CDR1 GTSNPN, CDR2 SVGIG (reference sequence). The CDR3 here is CASMISGNTIYF. DNA of the CDR3: TGTGCCTCCATGATCTCTGGAAACACCATATATTTT. Full variable domain (rest looked up from reference TRBV30 and TRBJ1-3): SQTIHQWPATLVQPVGSPLSLECTVEGTSNPNLYWYRQAAGRGLQLLFYSVGIGQISSEVPQNLSASRPQDRQFILSSKKLLLSDSGFYLCASMISGNTIYFGEGSWLTVV.

The chain employs TRBV24-1 and TRBJ2-2; D is perhaps TRBD2 (6 bases). Trimming stripped 5 bases from V and 5 bases from J, with 14 bases between. Germline-derived CDR1 and CDR2 are KGHDR and SFDVKD. This CDR3 contains 15 residues. The CDR3, as DNA: TGTGCCACCAGTGGCGGGATGGGCGTAACCGGGGAGCTGTTTTTT. It codes for CATSGGMGVTGELFF.

The gene calls are TRBV12-3 or TRBV12-4 and TRBJ1-2; 10 positions match TRBD1. This CDR3 comprises 15 residues. Trimming took 5 bases from V and 8 from J; bases not matched to a gene: 11. CDR3 bases: TGTGCCAGCAGTCCCTCGACAGGGGGCTTAGGGGGCTACACCTTC. Translating it yields CASSPSTGGLGGYTF.

The chain recombines TRBV20-1 with TRBJ1-1; D may be TRBD1 (5 bases). Per the germline V gene, CDR1 is DFQATT and CDR2 is SNEGSKA (reference sequence). The V and J ends lost 3 bases and 4 bases respectively, with 18 bases between them. The length of the CDR3 is 15 residues. The CDR3 spells CSASGGPTWVTEAFF. The CDR3 DNA sequence: TGCAGTGCTAGTGGGGGTCCGACCTGGGTCACTGAAGCTTTCTTT.

The chain links TRBV10-3 to TRBJ2-7; no clear D. Trimming cost V 3 bases and J 3 bases, with 6 bases left between them. Germline V gene data show CDR1 as ENHRY and CDR2 as SYGVKD. There are 12 residues in the CDR3. The CDR3 reads CAISDSNYEQYF. The CDR3 nucleotides are TGTGCCATCAGTGACTCTAACTACGAGCAGTACTTC.

The J gene is TRBJ2-1, the V gene TRBV12-3 or TRBV12-4; 8 bases agree with TRBD2. CDR3 length: 14 residues. V trimming: 1 base; J trimming: 12 bases; junction bases outside the gene matches: 8. The CDR3 loop is CASSLGAGTSPQFF. CDR3 nucleotide sequence: TGTGCCAGCAGTTTAGGGGCCGGGACTAGTCCGCAGTTCTTC.

The V call is TRBV6-5, the J call TRBJ2-1; weak D call: TRBD2 (6 bases). Trimming removed 2 bases at V and 0 bases at J, with 8 bases between. Germline CDR1 MNHEY, CDR2 SVGAGI. The length of the CDR3 is 15 residues. CDR3 loop: CASSYRGSSYNEQFF. CDR3 in DNA: TGTGCCAGCAGTTACCGGGGGAGCTCCTACAATGAGCAGTTCTTC.

The rearrangement uses TRBV25-1 and TRBJ2-3; 9 bases agree with TRBD2. The CDR3 is made up of 16 amino acids. CDR1 MGHDK and CDR2 SYGVNS come from the germline V gene. The junction had 9 bases not matched to a gene; V was cut back by 1 base and J by 7 bases. The chain's CDR3 is CASSESVTSGSHTQYF. The DNA of the CDR3 is TGTGCCAGCAGTGAATCTGTAACTAGCGGGTCCCATACGCAGTATTTT.

This sequence joins TRBV7-2 and TRBJ1-5; 7 bases agree with TRBD1. The CDR3 is 16 amino acids. The germline gives CDR1 SGHTA, CDR2 FQGNSA. The trim removed 1 base at V and 6 bases at J, leaving 9 bases unmatched. The CDR3: CASSLVGQANSQPQHF. DNA of the CDR3: TGTGCCAGCAGCTTAGTAGGACAGGCTAACAGTCAGCCCCAGCATTTT.

This chain uses TRBV10-1 with TRBJ2-7; perhaps D is TRBD1 or TRBD2 (7 bases each). The CDR3 has 10 residues. Germline lookup yields CDR1 WNHNN and CDR2 SYGVQD (reference sequence). For the CDR3, the DNA is TGTGCCAGCAGGGAAAGACAGGGAGGGGTC. It yields the protein CASRERQGGV.

The rearrangement joins TRBV15 to TRBJ1-3, with D perhaps matching TRBD1 (5 bases). Germline V lookup: CDR1 LNHNV, CDR2 YYDKDF (reference sequence). There are 15 residues in the CDR3. The V end lost 0 bases, the J end lost 2 bases, and 8 bases lay between the germline ends. The CDR3 loop reads CATSRDREPGNTIYF. The CDR3 DNA reads TGTGCCACCAGCAGAGACAGGGAGCCTGGAAACACCATATATTTT.

This clonotype was counted many times. Here the CDR3 reads CASSLDRGRETQYF. DNA of the CDR3: TGTGCCAGCAGTTTAGACAGGGGGCGAGAGACCCAGTACTTC. This rearrangement joins TRBV12-3 or TRBV12-4 to TRBJ2-5; TRBD1 aligns across 9 bases. The CDR3 spans 14 residues. Trimming removed 1 base from V and 4 bases from J; junction bases left unmatched: 1.

The sample holds many counts of this clonotype. V gene TRBV6-1 combines with J gene TRBJ1-1; 7 bases map to TRBD1. CDR1 and CDR2 (germline): MNHNS, SASEGT. The length of the CDR3 is 15 residues. V lost 1 base to trimming and J lost 7 bases; unmatched junction nucleotides: 9. The CDR3 region is CASSEVGRGKGEAFF. The CDR3 DNA reads as TGTGCCAGCAGTGAAGTGGGCAGGGGGAAAGGTGAAGCTTTCTTT.

This clonotype was counted ten times or more. The chain uses TRBV3-1 and TRBJ2-3; TRBD2 might be the D (5 bases). With 4 bases removed from V and 0 bases from J, the gap between germline ends came to 11 bases. CDR3 size: 15 residues. CDR1 is LGHDT and CDR2 is YNNKEL in the germline V gene (reference sequence). This CDR3 is CASSLSRGSTDTQYF. The CDR3 DNA sequence: TGTGCCAGCAGCCTTTCCCGGGGAAGCACAGATACGCAGTATTTT.

V usage is TRBV5-1 and J usage is TRBJ2-2; 8 bases align to TRBD2. The CDR3 is 14 amino acids. Germline CDR1 SGHRS, CDR2 YFSETQ. J was trimmed by 8 bases and V by 4 bases; bases with no gene match: 7. The CDR3 reads CASSRAGATGELFF. The DNA for the CDR3 is TGCGCCAGCAGCCGAGCGGGGGCCACAGGGGAGCTGTTTTTT.

On this clonotype: The junction shows a germline mismatch at one end, possibly a read error. The rearrangement links TRBV20-1 to TRBJ2-5; tentative D call: TRBD2 (6 bases). The CDR3 has 13 residues. Germline V CDR1 and CDR2: DFQATT, SNEGSKA (reference sequence). The CDR3: CSARGLRRETQYF. Written as DNA, the CDR3 is TGCAGTGCTAGAGGGCTAAGGAGGGAGACCCAATACTTC.